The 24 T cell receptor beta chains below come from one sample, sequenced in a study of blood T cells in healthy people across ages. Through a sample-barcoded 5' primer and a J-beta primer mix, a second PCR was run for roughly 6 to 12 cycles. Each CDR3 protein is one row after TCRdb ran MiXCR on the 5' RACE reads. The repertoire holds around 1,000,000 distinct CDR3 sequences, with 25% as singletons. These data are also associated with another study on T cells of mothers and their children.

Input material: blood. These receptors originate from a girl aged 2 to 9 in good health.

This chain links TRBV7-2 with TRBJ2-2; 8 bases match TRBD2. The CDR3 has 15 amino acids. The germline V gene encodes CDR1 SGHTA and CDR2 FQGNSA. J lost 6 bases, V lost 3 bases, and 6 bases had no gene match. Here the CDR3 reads CASSLALAGSGELFF. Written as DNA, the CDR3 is TGTGCCAGCAGCTTGGCGCTAGCGGGCTCCGGGGAGCTGTTTTTT.

The CDR3 is CSVGSSSYEQYF. CDR3 coding DNA: TGCAGCGTTGGTAGTAGCTCCTACGAGCAGTACTTC. The V and J genes are TRBV29-1 and TRBJ2-7; D gene unclear. CDR3 length: 12 residues. Looked up from germline, CDR1 is SQVTM and CDR2 is ANQGSEA. The V end lost 4 bases, the J end lost 0 bases, and 7 bases lay between the germline ends.

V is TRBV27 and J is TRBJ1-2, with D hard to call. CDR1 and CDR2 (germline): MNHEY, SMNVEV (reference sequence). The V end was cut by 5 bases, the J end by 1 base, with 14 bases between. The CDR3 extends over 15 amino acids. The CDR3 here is CASSQYPTLNYGYTF. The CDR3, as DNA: TGTGCCAGCAGTCAATATCCGACACTTAACTATGGCTACACCTTC.

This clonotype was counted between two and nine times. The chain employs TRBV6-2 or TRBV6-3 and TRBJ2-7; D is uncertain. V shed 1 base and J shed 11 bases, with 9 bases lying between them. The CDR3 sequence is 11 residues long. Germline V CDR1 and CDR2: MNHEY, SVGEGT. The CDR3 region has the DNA TGTGCCAGCAGTTACTTGGAGCGAGAGTACTTC. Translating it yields CASSYLEREYF.

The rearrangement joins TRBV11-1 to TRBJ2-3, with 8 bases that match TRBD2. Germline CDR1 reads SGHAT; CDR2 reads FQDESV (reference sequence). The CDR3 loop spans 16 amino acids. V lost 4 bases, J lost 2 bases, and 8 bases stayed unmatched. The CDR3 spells CASSYGAGVPTDTQYF. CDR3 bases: TGTGCCAGCAGCTATGGAGCGGGAGTCCCCACAGATACGCAGTATTTT.

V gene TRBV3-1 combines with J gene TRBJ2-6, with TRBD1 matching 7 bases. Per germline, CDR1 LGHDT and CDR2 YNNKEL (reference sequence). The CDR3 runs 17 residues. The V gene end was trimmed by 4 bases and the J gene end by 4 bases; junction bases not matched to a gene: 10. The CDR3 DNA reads TGTGCCAGCAGCCGGACAGGAGAGATGGGAGGGGCCAACGTCCTGACTTTC. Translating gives CASSRTGEMGGANVLTF.

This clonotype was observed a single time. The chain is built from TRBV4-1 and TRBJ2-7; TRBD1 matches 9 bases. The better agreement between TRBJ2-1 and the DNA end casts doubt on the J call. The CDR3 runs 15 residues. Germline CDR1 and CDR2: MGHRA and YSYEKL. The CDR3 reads CASSSGQGASYEQFF. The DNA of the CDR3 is TGCGCCAGCAGCTCGGGACAGGGCGCTTCCTACGAGCAGTTCTTC.

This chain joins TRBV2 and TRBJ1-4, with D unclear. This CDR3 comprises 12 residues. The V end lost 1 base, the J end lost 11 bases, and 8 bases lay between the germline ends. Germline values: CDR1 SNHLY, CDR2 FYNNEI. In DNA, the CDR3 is TGTGCCAGCAGTGAAGTCGTTGGGAAACTGTTTTTT. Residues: CASSEVVGKLFF.

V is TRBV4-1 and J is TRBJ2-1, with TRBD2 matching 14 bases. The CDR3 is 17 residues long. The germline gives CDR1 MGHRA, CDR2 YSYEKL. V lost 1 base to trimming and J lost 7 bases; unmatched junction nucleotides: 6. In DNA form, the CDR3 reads TGCGCCAGCAGCCAAGCGAGGGGACTAGCGGGAGATAATGAGCAGTTCTTC. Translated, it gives CASSQARGLAGDNEQFF.

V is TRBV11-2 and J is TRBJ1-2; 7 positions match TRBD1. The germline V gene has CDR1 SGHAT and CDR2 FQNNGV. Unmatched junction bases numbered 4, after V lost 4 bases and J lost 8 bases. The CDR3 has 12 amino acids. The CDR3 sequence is CASSYRGEGYTF. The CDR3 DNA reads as TGTGCCAGCAGCTACAGGGGAGAGGGCTACACCTTC.

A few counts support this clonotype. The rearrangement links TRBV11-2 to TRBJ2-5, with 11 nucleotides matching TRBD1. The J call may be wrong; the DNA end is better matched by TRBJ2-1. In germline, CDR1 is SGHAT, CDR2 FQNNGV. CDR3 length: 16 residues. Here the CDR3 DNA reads TGTGCCAGCAGCCATCCCCCGGGACAGGGGGACAATGAGCAGTTCTTC. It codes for CASSHPPGQGDNEQFF.

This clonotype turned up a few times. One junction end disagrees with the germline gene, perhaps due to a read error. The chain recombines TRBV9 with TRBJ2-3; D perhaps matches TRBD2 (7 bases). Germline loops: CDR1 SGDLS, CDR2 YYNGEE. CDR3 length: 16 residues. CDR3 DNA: TGTGCCAGCGGCGTAGAGGGAGGGGGGGCCACAGATACGCAGTATTTT. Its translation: CASGVEGGGATDTQYF.

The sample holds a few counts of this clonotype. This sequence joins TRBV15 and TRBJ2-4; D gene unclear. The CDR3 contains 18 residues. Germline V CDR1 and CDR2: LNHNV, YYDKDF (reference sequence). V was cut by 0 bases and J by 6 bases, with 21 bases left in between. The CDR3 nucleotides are TGTGCCACCAGCAGAGATAGGGCAGATAGCTTCTTGGGAAACATTCAGTACTTC. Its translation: CATSRDRADSFLGNIQYF.

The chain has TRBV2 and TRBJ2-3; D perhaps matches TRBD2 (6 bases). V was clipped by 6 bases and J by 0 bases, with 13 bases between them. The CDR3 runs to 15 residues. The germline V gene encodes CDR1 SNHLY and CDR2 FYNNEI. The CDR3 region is CASSEDGTSTDTQYF. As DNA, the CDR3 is TGTGCCAGCAGCGAGGATGGGACTAGCACAGATACGCAGTATTTT.

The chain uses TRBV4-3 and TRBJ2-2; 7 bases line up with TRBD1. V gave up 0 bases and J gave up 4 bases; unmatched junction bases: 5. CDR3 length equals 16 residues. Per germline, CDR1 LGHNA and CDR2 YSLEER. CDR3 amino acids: CASSQDLTGTTGELFF. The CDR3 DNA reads TGCGCCAGCAGCCAAGATCTGACAGGGACCACCGGGGAGCTGTTTTTT.

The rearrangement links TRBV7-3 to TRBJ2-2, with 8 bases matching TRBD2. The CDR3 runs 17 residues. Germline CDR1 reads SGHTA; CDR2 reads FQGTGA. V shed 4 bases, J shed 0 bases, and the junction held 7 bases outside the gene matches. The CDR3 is CASSSRLAGTNTGELFF. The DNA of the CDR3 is TGTGCCAGCAGCTCCCGCTTAGCGGGAACGAACACCGGGGAGCTGTTTTTT.

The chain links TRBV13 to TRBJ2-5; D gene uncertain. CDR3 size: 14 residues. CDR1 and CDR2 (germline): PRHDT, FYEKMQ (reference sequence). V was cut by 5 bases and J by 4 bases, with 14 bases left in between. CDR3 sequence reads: CASSANIGRETQYF. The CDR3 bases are TGTGCCAGCAGCGCCAACATCGGTCGAGAGACCCAGTACTTC.

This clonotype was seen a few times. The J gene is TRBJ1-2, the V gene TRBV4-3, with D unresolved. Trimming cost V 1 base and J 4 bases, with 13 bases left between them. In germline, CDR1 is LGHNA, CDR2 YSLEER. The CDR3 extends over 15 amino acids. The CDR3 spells CASSQVTSSSYGYTF. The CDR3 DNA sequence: TGCGCCAGCAGCCAAGTTACTTCTTCTTCCTATGGCTACACCTTC.

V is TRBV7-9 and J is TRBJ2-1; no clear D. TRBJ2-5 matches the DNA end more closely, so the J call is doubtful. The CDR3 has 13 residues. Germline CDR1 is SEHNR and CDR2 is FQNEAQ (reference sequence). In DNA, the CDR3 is TGTGCCAGCAGCTTCGTCACGGTGGAGACCCAGTACTTC. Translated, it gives CASSFVTVETQYF.

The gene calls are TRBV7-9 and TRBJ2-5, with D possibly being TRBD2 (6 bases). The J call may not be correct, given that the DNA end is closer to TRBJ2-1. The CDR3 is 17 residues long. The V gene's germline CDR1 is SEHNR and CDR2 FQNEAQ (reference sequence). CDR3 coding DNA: TGTGCCAGCAGCTTAGTTATTAGCGGTACCCTTGAGTCCGAGCAGTTCTTC. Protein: CASSLVISGTLESEQFF.

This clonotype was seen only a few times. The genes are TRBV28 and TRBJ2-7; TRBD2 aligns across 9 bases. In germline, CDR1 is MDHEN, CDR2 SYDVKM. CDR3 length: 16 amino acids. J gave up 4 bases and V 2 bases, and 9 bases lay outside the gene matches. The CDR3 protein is CASSLAGGPSVYEQYF. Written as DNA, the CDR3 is TGTGCCAGCAGTTTAGCGGGAGGGCCCTCGGTTTACGAGCAGTACTTC.

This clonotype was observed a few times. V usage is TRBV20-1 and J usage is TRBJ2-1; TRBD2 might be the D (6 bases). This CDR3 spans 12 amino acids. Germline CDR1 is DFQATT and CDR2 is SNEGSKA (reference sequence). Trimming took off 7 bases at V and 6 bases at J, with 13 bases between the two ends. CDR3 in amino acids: CSVGGKFNEQFF. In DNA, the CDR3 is TGCAGTGTCGGGGGAAAATTCAATGAGCAGTTCTTC.

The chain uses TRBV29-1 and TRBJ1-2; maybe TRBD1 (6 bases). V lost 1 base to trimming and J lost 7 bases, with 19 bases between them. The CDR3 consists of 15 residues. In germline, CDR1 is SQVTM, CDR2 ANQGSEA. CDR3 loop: CSVEAPDRDRPGYTF. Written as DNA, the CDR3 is TGCAGCGTTGAAGCCCCGGACAGAGACCGACCTGGCTACACCTTC.

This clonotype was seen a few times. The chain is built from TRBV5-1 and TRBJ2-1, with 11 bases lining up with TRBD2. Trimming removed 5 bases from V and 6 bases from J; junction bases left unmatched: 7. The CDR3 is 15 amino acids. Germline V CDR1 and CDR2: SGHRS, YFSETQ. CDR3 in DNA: TGCGCCAGCAGACCCGGGACTAGCGGAAGCAATGAGCAGTTCTTC. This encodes CASRPGTSGSNEQFF.